The entry that follows covers one T cell receptor beta chain sequence. The data are from a study of blood T cell repertoires in COVID-19. About the study: Acute-phase and convalescent COVID-19 samples originated in the United States, Italy and Spain. PBMCs, B-cell-depleted T cells, or T cells provided the cDNA or gDNA that made up the material.

Original processing methods: Estimation of nucleated cell counts relied on the amplification of reference gene primers. TCRdb keeps only in-frame clones here, not all; method: immunoSEQ multiplex PCR. V, J and clone size were drawn from that table, and D and trimming were deduced from the DNA. The sample contains around 150,000 clones, about 85% of which appear only once. The clonotype originates from a man between 40 and 49 years old with acute or convalescent COVID-19. Sequencing input: peripheral blood.

The CDR3 DNA follows: TGTGCCAGCAGCGCACAGGGGGCTGACACTGAAGCTTTCTTT. It codes for CASSAQGADTEAFF. The genes are TRBV11-2 and TRBJ1-1; TRBD1 matches 9 bases. Germline CDR1 is SGHAT and CDR2 is FQNNGV. The junction had 4 bases not matched to a gene; V was cut back by 5 bases and J by 3 bases. There are 14 residues in the CDR3.